Below are 12 T cell receptor beta chains sequenced from a single sample in a study of HIV-infected children after antiretroviral therapy interruption. Specified treatment: PENTA 11 planned treatment interruption arm or continuous ART arm. RNA-based 3' RACE libraries used unique molecular identifiers. Each CDR3 protein gets one entry after TCRdb re-called the 3' RACE reads with MiXCR. Of around 40,000 distinct CDR3 sequences listed, about 6% were seen once; the top ten hold approximately 0.97%. This specimen was CD45RA+ CD4+ T cells from PBMCs, pooled from several time points, taken from a donor given antiretroviral therapy, either interrupted or continuous. Subset indicated: naive CD4+ CD45RA+ CD45RO- T cells. These receptor sequences come from a pool of human donors with HIV.

This clonotype has at least ten counts. This chain links TRBV28 with TRBJ2-1; D gene ambiguous. CDR3 length: 12 amino acids. CDR1 MDHEN and CDR2 SYDVKM come from the germline V gene. V dropped 8 bases and J dropped 10 bases, with 15 bases sitting between them. CDR3 DNA sequence: TGTGCCAGCGGTATTACGCGAATCGAGCAGTTCTTC. Translated, it gives CASGITRIEQFF.

This clonotype was recorded many times. The V and J genes are TRBV20-1 and TRBJ2-4; 11 bases map to TRBD2. Germline CDR1 and CDR2: DFQATT and SNEGSKA (reference sequence). The ends lost 6 bases at V and 0 bases at J; junction bases unmatched: 7. The CDR3 runs 16 residues. This chain's CDR3 is CSAPHLAGGAKNIQYF. CDR3 nucleotides: TGCAGTGCCCCCCATCTAGCGGGAGGAGCCAAAAACATTCAGTACTTC.

This clonotype was observed a handful of times. The chain employs TRBV7-9 and TRBJ1-1; unclear D gene. Per germline, CDR1 SEHNR and CDR2 FQNEAQ (reference sequence). The CDR3 totals 15 residues. The V gene lost 1 base and the J gene lost 4 bases, with 13 bases spanning the gap. The CDR3, as DNA: TGTGCCAGCAGCTTAGGTTCCGCCCGGGGCACTGAAGCTTTCTTT. Amino acids: CASSLGSARGTEAFF.

On this clonotype: A much larger clone is a single base away; this may be a read error. No conserved phenylalanine or tryptophan is present at the end of the CDR3, so a read error is the likely explanation. The rearrangement joins TRBV20-1 to TRBJ2-1; D gene unclear. Germline CDR1 reads DFQATT; CDR2 reads SNEGSKA (reference sequence). V was clipped by 2 bases and J by 1 base, with 15 bases between them. CDR3 length: 16 residues. The CDR3 here is CSARFVGSESYNEQFL. The CDR3 DNA sequence: TGCAGTGCTAGATTTGTGGGCTCAGAATCCTACAATGAGCAGTTCTTG.

Judged by abundance, this clonotype is medium-sized (0.01 to 0.1%). The V and J genes are TRBV11-1 and TRBJ2-7, with D perhaps matching TRBD1 (6 bases). Trimming took 8 bases from V and 10 from J, leaving 15 bases between them. The CDR3 totals 11 residues. Germline CDR1 reads SGHAT; CDR2 reads FQDESV (reference sequence). The CDR3 sequence: CASRDNYEQYF. Written as DNA, the CDR3 is TGTGCCAGCCGGGACAACTATGAACAGTACTTC. The full variable domain, in which reference TRBV11-1 and TRBJ2-7 provide the parts outside the CDR3, is EAEVAQSPRYKITEKSQAVAFWCDPISGHATLYWYRQILGQGPELLVQFQDESVVDDSQLPKDRFSAERLKGVDSTLKIQPAELGDSAMYLCASRDNYEQYFGPGTRLTVT.

This clonotype was counted many times. This chain links TRBV4-1 with TRBJ2-7; TRBD1 is a possible D gene (5 bases). V lost 4 bases and J 2 bases, leaving 12 bases between the germline ends. The CDR3 has 14 residues. Per germline, CDR1 MGHRA and CDR2 YSYEKL. This chain's CDR3 is CASSRADSAYEQYF. The CDR3, as DNA: TGCGCCAGCAGCCGAGCAGACAGTGCCTACGAGCAGTACTTC.

The sample holds many counts of this clonotype. The chain uses TRBV28 and TRBJ1-1; D is unresolved. The CDR3 sequence is 14 residues long. Germline loops: CDR1 MDHEN, CDR2 SYDVKM. Trimming stripped 10 bases from V and 4 bases from J, with 19 bases between. As DNA, the CDR3 is TGTGCCACCCTGAGCCGGGTTGGTCTCACTGAAGCTTTCTTT. Its protein is CATLSRVGLTEAFF.

This clonotype was counted ten times or more. The rearrangement links TRBV3-1 to TRBJ2-3, with D unresolved. The CDR3 length is 18 residues. The V gene's germline CDR1 is LGHDT and CDR2 YNNKEL (reference sequence). V lost 2 bases, J lost 1 base, and 19 bases lay in between. CDR3 coding DNA: TGTGCCAGCAGCCAAAGGGCCCTGAAAACGACTGGCACAGATACGCAGTATTTT. This gives the protein CASSQRALKTTGTDTQYF.

This clonotype came up many times. The chain has TRBV6-5 and TRBJ2-2; perhaps TRBD1 as D (6 bases). V lost 0 bases and J lost 0, with 17 bases in between. The CDR3 spans 19 residues. From germline, CDR1 is MNHEY and CDR2 SVGAGI. CDR3 nucleotide sequence: TGTGCCAGCAGTTACTCTTTGCGGACCGGGACACCGAACACCGGGGAGCTGTTTTTT. This codes for CASSYSLRTGTPNTGELFF.

This clonotype was observed a few times. The J gene is TRBJ2-5, the V gene TRBV10-1, with 10 bases that match TRBD1. V dropped 4 bases and J dropped 3; count of bases not matched to a gene: 5. CDR3 length: 15 amino acids. The germline V gene has CDR1 WNHNN and CDR2 SYGVQD (reference sequence). CDR3 amino acids: CASSGHGTGEETQYF. For the CDR3, the DNA is TGCGCCAGCAGTGGCCATGGGACAGGGGAAGAGACCCAGTACTTC.

At least ten counts were recorded for this clonotype. V usage is TRBV7-2 and J usage is TRBJ1-5; no clear D gene. The CDR3 is 14 residues long. V was shortened by 3 bases and J by 7 bases, with 13 bases between the two germline ends. CDR1 SGHTA and CDR2 FQGNSA come from the germline V gene. CDR3 bases: TGTGCCAGCAGCTTTTCCTGGCCCAGACAGCCCCAGCATTTT. This sequence encodes CASSFSWPRQPQHF.

The rearrangement uses TRBV23-1 and TRBJ1-1, with D perhaps matching TRBD1 (5 bases). TRBV23-1 is an ORF, with its function uncertain. V gave up 8 bases and J gave up 1 base, with 20 bases separating them. The CDR3 is 16 residues long. CDR3 nucleotides: TGCGCCAGCCTACCGCAAGCGGGGGGAGAGAACACTGAAGCTTTCTTT. Translation gives CASLPQAGGENTEAFF.